Sequencing of this TCR beta chain was carried out in a study of cytomegalovirus exposure and HLA in healthy donors. V shed 4 bases and J shed 1 base, with 19 bases lying between them. The length of the CDR3 is 17 residues. The V gene's germline CDR1 is SGHRS and CDR2 YFSETQ. The PCR ran on 60 Vbeta and 13 Jbeta primers. Sequencing was performed with immunoSEQ multiplex PCR; in TCRdb, only in-frame clones are kept and a portion is missing. This table has 150,000 to 200,000 clones, approximately 82% appearing once. Sequencing used PBMCs. The rearrangement links TRBV5-1 to TRBJ2-3; D remains ambiguous. The TCR sequence derives from a woman in her twenties or thirties in good health and CMV-seronegative. CDR3 in amino acids: CASSLAPTSLGTDTQYF. For the CDR3, the DNA is TGCGCCAGCAGCCTCGCCCCAACAAGTCTTGGCACAGATACGCAGTATTTT.